Below, one TCR beta chain is given with its context. Its specificity is unknown. A read error is likely, as this CDR3 ends without the conserved phenylalanine or tryptophan. The limits of the CDR3 on the DNA are not certain, so only TCRdb's listed CDR3 is given. With termini counted, the CDR3 has 9 amino acids. The V gene's germline CDR1 is SNHLY and CDR2 FYNNEI. The data were taken from a study of T cell responses to AZD1222 COVID-19 vaccine. The study's findings and limits: Repertoire sampling was restricted to post-peak T cell response timepoints.

The data were produced by immunoSEQ multiplex PCR, yet TCRdb's version contains in-frame clones alone and is incomplete. The table includes 150,000 to 200,000 clones, about 91% detected once. The sample was peripheral blood, taken 28 days after the second AZD1222 dose. The sequence came from an adult who received the AZD1222 COVID-19 vaccine. This chain connects TRBV2 to TRBJ1-2. The chain's CDR3 is CASSIRVRL.